The rows below give T cell receptor beta chains drawn from one sample of a study of a mutant IDH1 vaccine in newly diagnosed glioma. TCRdb keeps only in-frame clones here, not all; method: immunoSEQ multiplex PCR. In the table there are roughly 38,000 clones, roughly nine tenths of which are singletons. No antigens are known for them. The sequencing here drew on PBMCs, taken from a glioma patient whose treatment included an IDH1 peptide vaccine. Receptors originate from a man aged 40-49 years with glioma. The CDR3 runs from the conserved cysteine through the conserved F or W. D genes are given only for firm matches. A clone size is listed for some rows: how often the clone was seen (once, few, many), or a class if it is expanded.

-,-,TRBJ1-2,11,TRBV20-1,TGCATCCTTGACCGCCGGTATGGCTACACCTTC,CILDRRYGYTF
-,-,TRBJ1-1,13,TRBV11-3,TGTGCCAGCAGCTTAATTCCAGTTTCTGAAGCTTTCTTT,CASSLIPVSEAFF
-,-,TRBJ1-5,14,TRBV5-1,TGCGCCAGCAGCCTTGACAGCCTGGATCAGCCCCAGCATTTT,CASSLDSLDQPQHF
TRBD2,-,TRBJ2-1,17,TRBV5-5,TGTGCCAGCAGATTCCCGGGACTAGCGGGCGAGGGGAATGAGCAGTTCTTC,CASRFPGLAGEGNEQFF
-,-,TRBJ2-3,16,TRBV7-9,TGTGCCAGCAGCTCCAACCTGGGCTCTAGCACAGATACGCAGTATTTT,CASSSNLGSSTDTQYF
-,-,TRBJ2-1,13,TRBV27,TGTGCCAGCAGGGCGGACTTCTACAATGAGCAGTTCTTC,CASRADFYNEQFF
TRBD1,-,TRBJ1-2,13,TRBV19,TGTGCCAGTAGGGGACAGCTGATTGACGGCTACACCTTC,CASRGQLIDGYTF
TRBD1,-,TRBJ1-1,16,TRBV2,TGTGCCAGCAGTGCGAACTTGCCGGGACAGAGCACTGAAGCTTTCTTT,CASSANLPGQSTEAFF
TRBD1,-,TRBJ2-3,17,TRBV29-1,TGCAGCGCTGCGGCGGAAGAGGACAGGGTTTTCACAGATACGCAGTATTTT,CSAAAEEDRVFTDTQYF
TRBD2,-,TRBJ2-2,15,TRBV6-5,TGTGCCAGCAGACCGGGACTAGCGTGGTCCGGGGAGCTGTTTTTT,CASRPGLAWSGELFF
TRBD1,-,TRBJ2-2,16,TRBV10-2,TGCGCCAGCAGCGAGGGAGACAGGGGTGGGCCCGGGGAGCTGTTTTTT,CASSEGDRGGPGELFF
-,-,TRBJ2-1,14,TRBV4-1,TGCGCCAGCAGCCAAGGGGCCAATTACAATGAGCAGTTCTTC,CASSQGANYNEQFF
-,-,TRBJ1-2,16,TRBV6-1,TGTGCCAGCAGTGAAGGGGGCTTCGCAGAGAACTATGGCTACACCTTC,CASSEGGFAENYGYTF
-,once,TRBJ2-3,15,TRBV27,TGTGCCAGCAGTTCCCCCCGGGGCGCGGTGAATACGCAGTATTTT,CASSSPRGAVNTQYF
TRBD1,once,TRBJ1-1,13,TRBV7-6,TGTGCCAGCAGACAGGGGGTGAACACTGAAGCTTTCTTT,CASRQGVNTEAFF
TRBD1,-,TRBJ1-6,15,TRBV2,TGTGCCAGCAGTCCCTATTCGGGACAGAATTCACCCCTCCACTTT,CASSPYSGQNSPLHF
-,-,TRBJ2-1,13,TRBV5-6,TGTGCCAGCAGCCCCCTAGCAGGGTATGAGCAGTTCTTC,CASSPLAGYEQFF
TRBD1,-,TRBJ1-2,15,TRBV29-1,TGCAGCGTTGCCTTGGGACAGGGGGCGATCTATGGCTACACCTTC,CSVALGQGAIYGYTF
-,-,TRBJ1-6,13,TRBV7-9,TGTGCCAGCAGCTTAGGCAGGGATTCACCCCTCCACTTT,CASSLGRDSPLHF
-,-,TRBJ1-2,11,TRBV20-1,TGCAGTGCTAGAAGGAACTATGGCTACACCTTC,CSARRNYGYTF
-,-,TRBJ2-2,15,TRBV6-6,TGTGCCAGCAGTTACTCGCTAGGGGAGGTCGGGGAGCTGTTTTTT,CASSYSLGEVGELFF
TRBD2,-,TRBJ2-2,18,TRBV6-4,TGTGCCAGCAAAAAGACTAGCGGAGGGGTTTCGAACACCGGGGAGCTGTTTTTT,CASKKTSGGVSNTGELFF
TRBD1,-,TRBJ1-1,14,TRBV4-2,TGTGCCAGCAGCCCAGGGACAGGGAACACTGAAGCTTTCTTT,CASSPGTGNTEAFF
-,-,TRBJ1-4,13,TRBV18,TGTGCCAGCTCGCCAGGGACGGTTGAAAAACTGTTTTTT,CASSPGTVEKLFF
-,-,TRBJ2-2,14,TRBV7-6,TGTGCCAGCAGCTTAGCCGAGAACACCGGGGAGCTGTTTTTT,CASSLAENTGELFF
-,-,TRBJ1-5,14,TRBV5-1,TGCGCCAGCAGCTTCGGCCCGACCAATCAGCCCCAGCATTTT,CASSFGPTNQPQHF
-,once,TRBJ1-2,13,TRBV5-5,TGTGCCAGCAGCCGGGGGGGCGCCTATGGCTACACCTTC,CASSRGGAYGYTF
TRBD1,-,TRBJ1-2,13,TRBV5-6,TGTGCCAGCGGGGACAGGGGGAACTATGGCTACACCTTC,CASGDRGNYGYTF
TRBD1,-,TRBJ2-7,16,TRBV29-1,TGCAGCGTTGAAAGGACAGGGGGCGCCGGGACCTACGAGCAGTACTTC,CSVERTGGAGTYEQYF